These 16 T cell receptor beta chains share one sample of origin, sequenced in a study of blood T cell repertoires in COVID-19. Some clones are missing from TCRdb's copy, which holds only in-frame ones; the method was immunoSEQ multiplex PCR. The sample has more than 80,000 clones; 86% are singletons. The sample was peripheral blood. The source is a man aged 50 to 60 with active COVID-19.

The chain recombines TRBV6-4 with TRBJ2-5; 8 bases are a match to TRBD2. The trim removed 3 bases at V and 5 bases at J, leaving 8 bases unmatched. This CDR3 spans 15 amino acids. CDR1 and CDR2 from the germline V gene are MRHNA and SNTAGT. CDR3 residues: CASSEGSGSGETQYF. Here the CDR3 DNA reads TGTGCCAGCAGTGAAGGAAGCGGGAGCGGGGAGACCCAGTACTTC.

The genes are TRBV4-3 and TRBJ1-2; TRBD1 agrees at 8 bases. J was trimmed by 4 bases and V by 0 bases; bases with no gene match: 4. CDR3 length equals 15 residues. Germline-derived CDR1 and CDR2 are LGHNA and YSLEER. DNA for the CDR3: TGCGCCAGCAGCCAAGATTCAGGGGGCAGCTATGGCTACACCTTC. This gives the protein CASSQDSGGSYGYTF.

The CDR3 nucleotides are TGTGCCAGCAGCGTAAGGGGGTCGACCGGGGCCAACGTCCTGACTTTC. It encodes CASSVRGSTGANVLTF. V and J are TRBV9 and TRBJ2-6, with D tentatively TRBD1 (6 bases). V was cut by 1 base and J by 4 bases, with 12 bases left in between. Looked up from germline, CDR1 is SGDLS and CDR2 is YYNGEE. The CDR3 has 16 amino acids.

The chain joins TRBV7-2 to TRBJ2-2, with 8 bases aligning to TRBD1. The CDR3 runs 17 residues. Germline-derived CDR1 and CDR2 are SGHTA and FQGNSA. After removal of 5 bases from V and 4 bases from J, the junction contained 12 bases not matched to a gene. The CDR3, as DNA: TGTGCCAGCAGCCGGTTTGCCGGGACAGGAGGCACCGGGGAGCTGTTTTTT. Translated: CASSRFAGTGGTGELFF.

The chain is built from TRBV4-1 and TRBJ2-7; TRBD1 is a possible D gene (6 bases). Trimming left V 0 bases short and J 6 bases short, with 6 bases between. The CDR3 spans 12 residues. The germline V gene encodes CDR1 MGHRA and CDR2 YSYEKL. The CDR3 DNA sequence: TGCGCCAGCAGCCAAGAAGGGGGCGAGCAGTACTTC. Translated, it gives CASSQEGGEQYF.

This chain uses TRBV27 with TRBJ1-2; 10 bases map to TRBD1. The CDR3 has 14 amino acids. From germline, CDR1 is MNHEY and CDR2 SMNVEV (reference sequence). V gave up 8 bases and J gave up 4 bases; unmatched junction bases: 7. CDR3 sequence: CASGPGTGVYGYTF. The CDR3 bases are TGTGCCAGCGGGCCCGGGACAGGGGTCTATGGCTACACCTTC.

CDR3 bases: TGTGCCAGTAGTAGCCGAAGCGGGGATACGCAGTATTTT. This gives the protein CASSSRSGDTQYF. The chain recombines TRBV19 with TRBJ2-3; D possibly corresponds to TRBD2 (6 bases). V gave up 4 bases and J gave up 6 bases, with 11 bases separating them. Germline CDR1 LNHDA, CDR2 SQIVND (reference sequence). The CDR3 runs 13 residues.

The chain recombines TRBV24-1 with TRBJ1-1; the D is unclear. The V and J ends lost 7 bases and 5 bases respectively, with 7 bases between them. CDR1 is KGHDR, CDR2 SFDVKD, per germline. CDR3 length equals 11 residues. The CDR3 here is CATRGGTEAFF. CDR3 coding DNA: TGTGCCACCAGGGGAGGTACTGAAGCTTTCTTT.

CDR3 protein: CASSGAGHRVKTGELFF. For the CDR3, the DNA is TGTGCCAGCAGTGGAGCGGGCCACAGGGTAAAGACCGGGGAGCTGTTTTTT. The chain combines TRBV6-1 with TRBJ2-2; D tentatively reads TRBD1 or TRBD2 (6 bases each). Per the germline V gene, CDR1 is MNHNS and CDR2 is SASEGT. V was shortened by 4 bases and J by 5 bases, with 20 bases between the two germline ends. The CDR3 spans 17 residues.

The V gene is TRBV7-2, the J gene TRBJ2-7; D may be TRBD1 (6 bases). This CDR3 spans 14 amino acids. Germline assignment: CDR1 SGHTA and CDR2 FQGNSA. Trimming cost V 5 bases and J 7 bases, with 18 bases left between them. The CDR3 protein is CASSLRGSGGEQYF. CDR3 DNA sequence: TGTGCCAGCAGCCTAAGGGGGAGCGGTGGGGAGCAGTACTTC.

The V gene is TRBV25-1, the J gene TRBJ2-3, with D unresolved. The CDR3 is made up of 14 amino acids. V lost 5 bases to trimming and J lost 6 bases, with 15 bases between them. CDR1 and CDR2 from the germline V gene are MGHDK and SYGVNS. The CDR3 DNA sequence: TGTGCCAGCAGTTTGGCTAGTAAGCTGGATACGCAGTATTTT. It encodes CASSLASKLDTQYF.

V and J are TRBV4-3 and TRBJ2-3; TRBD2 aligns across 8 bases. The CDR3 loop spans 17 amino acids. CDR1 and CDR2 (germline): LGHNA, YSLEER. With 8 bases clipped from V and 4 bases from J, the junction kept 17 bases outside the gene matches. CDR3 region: CASRGQNGGGLPDTQYF. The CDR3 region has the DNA TGCGCCAGCCGTGGTCAAAACGGGGGGGGACTGCCAGATACGCAGTATTTT.

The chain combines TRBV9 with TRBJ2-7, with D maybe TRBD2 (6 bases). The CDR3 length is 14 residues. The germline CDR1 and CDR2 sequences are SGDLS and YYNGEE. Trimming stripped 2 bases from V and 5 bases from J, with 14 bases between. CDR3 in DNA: TGTGCCAGCAGCGTGGGCGGGATTGGTGACGAGCAGTACTTC. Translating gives CASSVGGIGDEQYF.

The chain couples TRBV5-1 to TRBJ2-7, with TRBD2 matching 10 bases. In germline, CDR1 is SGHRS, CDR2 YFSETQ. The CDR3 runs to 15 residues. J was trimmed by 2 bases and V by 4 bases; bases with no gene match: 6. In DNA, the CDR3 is TGCGCCAGCAGCCAGGGACTAGCGTCCGCCTACGAGCAGTACTTC. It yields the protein CASSQGLASAYEQYF.

This CDR3 is CASRLDRGGNQPQHF. The CDR3 DNA reads TGTGCCAGTAGGCTGGACAGGGGAGGCAATCAGCCCCAGCATTTT. The genes are TRBV19 and TRBJ1-5; the match to TRBD1 covers 9 bases. The length of the CDR3 is 15 residues. Germline CDR1 reads LNHDA; CDR2 reads SQIVND (reference sequence). V gave up 6 bases and J gave up 2 bases; unmatched junction bases: 5.

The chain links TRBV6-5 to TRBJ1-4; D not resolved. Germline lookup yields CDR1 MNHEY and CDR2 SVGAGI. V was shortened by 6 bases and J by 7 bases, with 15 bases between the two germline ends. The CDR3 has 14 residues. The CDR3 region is CASRRTVFGEKLFF. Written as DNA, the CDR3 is TGTGCCAGCAGACGAACAGTATTCGGTGAAAAACTGTTTTTT.